These T cell receptor beta chains were read from a single sample in a study of OX40 agonist ivuxolimab in advanced cancers. Produced via immunoSEQ multiplex PCR; TCRdb's table is partial and in-frame only. Of 80,000 to 100,000 clones detected, approximately 90% appear once; the ten largest clones hold under 0.35%. The material was CD4+ or CD8+ T cells sorted from blood, obtained in a trial of the OX40 agonist ivuxolimab. Receptors were obtained from an adult with an advanced solid tumor such as melanoma, head and neck, liver or kidney cancer. CDR3s include the opening cysteine and the closing phenylalanine or tryptophan. D genes are given only for firm matches. For some rows the clone size is stated as once, few or many, or as a class when expanded; others skip it.

D gene,V gene,J gene,clone size,CDR3 DNA,CDR3 protein
NA,TRBV6-4,TRBJ1-2,NA,TGTGCCAGCAGTCAAGAGGGTACTGTCGGCTACACCTTC,CASSQEGTVGYTF
NA,TRBV10-2,TRBJ2-5,once,TGCGCCAGCAGTGAGTTGGAGACCCAGTACTTC,CASSELETQYF
NA,TRBV5-1,TRBJ2-3,NA,TGCGCCAGCAGCTTAGGGTACCGCACAGATACGCAGTATTTT,CASSLGYRTDTQYF
TRBD2,TRBV27,TRBJ2-1,NA,TGTGCCAGCAGTTCGGGACTAGCGGGAGTGAGTGAGCAGTTCTTC,CASSSGLAGVSEQFF
NA,TRBV7-3,TRBJ2-5,NA,TGTGCCAGCAGCTTAAAAGGTCAAGAGACCCAGTACTTC,CASSLKGQETQYF
NA,TRBV29-1,TRBJ2-7,NA,TGCAGCGGCCGACGGGCCGAAGGCTCCTACGAGCAGTACTTC,CSGRRAEGSYEQYF
NA,TRBV28,TRBJ1-4,NA,TGTGCCAGCAGTTTAGGAGGTGTCTTAAATGAAAAACTGTTTTTT,CASSLGGVLNEKLFF
TRBD1,TRBV6-5,TRBJ1-2,NA,TGTGCCAGCACCCGGACAGGGGATGGCTACACCTTC,CASTRTGDGYTF
TRBD2,TRBV18,TRBJ2-1,NA,TGTGCCAGCTCACCACCAGGACTAGCGGGAGGACGGGAGCAGTTCTTC,CASSPPGLAGGREQFF
NA,TRBV13,TRBJ2-3,NA,TGTGCCAGCAGCGAACGACCGGCAGATACGCAGTATTTT,CASSERPADTQYF
TRBD1,TRBV6-4,TRBJ2-7,NA,TGTGCCAGCAGTGACCCCACCGGGACAGGACGCCTCTACGAGCAGTACTTC,CASSDPTGTGRLYEQYF
NA,TRBV28,TRBJ2-2,NA,TGTGCCAGCAGGCCCCCGGGACTCGCTGGGGGTGGGCTGTTTTTT,CASRPPGLAGGGLFF
NA,TRBV7-6,TRBJ2-3,once,TGTGCCAGCAGCATCCGCGGTGCTAGCACAGATACGCAGTATTTT,CASSIRGASTDTQYF
NA,TRBV11-1,TRBJ1-2,few,TGTGCCAGCCGAGACGGGGATGGCTACACCTTC,CASRDGDGYTF
NA,TRBV11-2,TRBJ2-1,NA,TGTGCCAGCAGCTTAGTTAATGAGCAGTTCTTC,CASSLVNEQFF
NA,TRBV5-1,TRBJ1-2,NA,TGCGCCAGCAGCTCCCGGACAGACTCCTATGGCTACACCTTC,CASSSRTDSYGYTF
TRBD2,TRBV19,TRBJ2-4,NA,TGTGCCAGTAGTCCAGCCATCCTAGCGGACCTAGCCAAAAACATTCAGTACTTC,CASSPAILADLAKNIQYF
NA,TRBV7-2,TRBJ2-5,NA,TGTGCCAGCAGCCCATTTGGGCCGCCCGCGTACTTC,CASSPFGPPAYF
TRBD1,TRBV19,TRBJ1-1,NA,TGTGCCAGTAGTATAGTTTGGACAGGGGCCGATGGGACTGAAGCTTTCTTT,CASSIVWTGADGTEAFF
NA,TRBV7-2,TRBJ2-1,NA,TGTGCCAGCAGCTTAGTCGGGAGCGGGTCCTACAATGAGCAGTTCTTC,CASSLVGSGSYNEQFF
NA,TRBV2,TRBJ2-7,NA,TGTGCCAGCAGTGACCACCCTACCTCCTACGAGCAGTACTTC,CASSDHPTSYEQYF
TRBD2,TRBV23-1,TRBJ2-1,NA,TGCGCCAGCAGTCAATCGGGGACAGCCGGGACTAGCCCGGGGGATGAGCAGTTCTTC,CASSQSGTAGTSPGDEQFF
TRBD2,TRBV11-1,TRBJ2-1,NA,TGTGCCAGCAGCTTAAGGGCGGGAGTCAATGAGCAGTTCTTC,CASSLRAGVNEQFF
NA,TRBV10-2,TRBJ2-1,once,TGCGCCAGCAGTGAGCCCAGGCCCGGCCCCCAGGCCCTGAGCTCCTACAATGAGCAGTTCTTC,CASSEPRPGPQALSSYNEQFF
NA,TRBV6-5,TRBJ2-2,NA,TGTGCCAGCAGTTACTCGAAGGGAAGCACCGGGGAGCTGTTTTTT,CASSYSKGSTGELFF
TRBD2,TRBV27,TRBJ2-7,once,TGTGCCAGCAGTCCGGAGGTAGGGACTAGCGTCGAGCAGTACTTC,CASSPEVGTSVEQYF
NA,TRBV19,TRBJ1-1,NA,TGTGCCAGTAGCAGACCACAACCGAGTTCTGAAGCTTTCTTT,CASSRPQPSSEAFF
TRBD2,TRBV28,TRBJ2-1,NA,TGTGCCAGCAGCCCCGGACTAGCGGGTTCGAGTGAGCAGTTCTTC,CASSPGLAGSSEQFF
TRBD2,TRBV9,TRBJ2-2,NA,TGTGCCAGCAGCGTAGGGGTAGCGGGAAACACCGGGGAGCTGTTTTTT,CASSVGVAGNTGELFF
TRBD1,TRBV14,TRBJ1-4,NA,TGTGCCAGCAGCCTGACAGGGGTTGTTAATGAAAAACTGTTTTTT,CASSLTGVVNEKLFF
NA,TRBV27,TRBJ1-3,NA,TGTGCCAGCAGCCTACAGGGTCGGGGAAACACCATATATTTT,CASSLQGRGNTIYF
NA,TRBV5-6,TRBJ2-1,NA,TGTGCCAGCAGCTTGGGGGGCTACAATGAGCAGTTCTTC,CASSLGGYNEQFF
TRBD2,TRBV27,TRBJ2-3,once,TGTGCCAGCAGTTCTCCTGGACTAGCGGGAGGAGATACGCAGTATTTT,CASSSPGLAGGDTQYF
TRBD1,TRBV27,TRBJ2-6,NA,TGTGCCAGCAGTTCAGACAGGGGTGGGGCCAACGTCCTGACTTTC,CASSSDRGGANVLTF
TRBD2,TRBV5-1,TRBJ2-3,NA,TGCGCCAGCAGCTTACAGCGGGATGATACGCAGTATTTT,CASSLQRDDTQYF
NA,TRBV6-6,TRBJ1-5,NA,TGTGCCAGCAGTTACTTGGGGGGCAATCAGCCCCAGCATTTT,CASSYLGGNQPQHF
TRBD1,TRBV6-1,TRBJ2-5,NA,TGTGCCAGCAGTGGACAGGGGAATTACCAAGAGACCCAGTACTTC,CASSGQGNYQETQYF
NA,TRBV6-5,TRBJ2-3,once,TGTGCCAGCAGTTACGGGGCAGACACAGATACGCAGTATTTT,CASSYGADTDTQYF
TRBD2,TRBV7-7,TRBJ2-1,NA,TGTGCCAGCAGCGCAGCAACTAGCGGATACAATGAGCAGTTCTTC,CASSAATSGYNEQFF
TRBD2,TRBV10-3,TRBJ2-7,NA,TGTGCCATCAGTGCAACCGGGACAGGAGGACTAGCGGGAGGGGAGCAGTACTTC,CAISATGTGGLAGGEQYF
NA,TRBV5-4,TRBJ1-1,NA,TGTGCCAGCGGGGCGACAGAGGGTGAAGCTTTCTTT,CASGATEGEAFF
TRBD1,TRBV28,TRBJ1-5,NA,TGTGCCAGCACCCGGGGACAGGGTTTTCAGCCCCAGCATTTT,CASTRGQGFQPQHF